The 20 T cell receptor beta chains given below trace back to one sample, sequenced in a study of T cells in Graves' hyperthyroidism and ophthalmopathy. Amplified TCR beta CDR3 regions derived from RNA transcripts. Researchers ran a first-round RT-PCR on the TCR CDR3 using the HTBI primer set. TCRdb re-called the multiplex PCR reads through MiXCR, storing one row per CDR3 protein. This table holds approximately 250,000 distinct CDR3 sequences, about 25% found once. The sequenced sample was blood. All receptors derive from a woman in her 40s with Graves' ophthalmopathy.

As concerns this clonotype: One junction end does not reproduce the germline sequence, and a read error may be involved. This chain links TRBV5-6 with TRBJ2-5; 7 bases fit TRBD1. This CDR3 spans 15 amino acids. Per germline, CDR1 SGHDT and CDR2 YYEEEE. The CDR3 reads CASSPAGTAPETPYF. CDR3 nucleotide sequence: TGTGCCAGCAGCCCCGCCGGGACAGCCCCGGAGACCCCGTACTTC.

V usage is TRBV3-1 and J usage is TRBJ2-2; D may be TRBD1 (5 bases). Germline loops: CDR1 LGHDT, CDR2 YNNKEL (reference sequence). V was cut by 3 bases and J by 5 bases, with 13 bases left in between. The CDR3 extends over 15 amino acids. CDR3 DNA: TGTGCCAGCAGCCATTCAGGCAGGGATACCGGGGAGCTGTTTTTT. Protein product: CASSHSGRDTGELFF.

This clonotype was seen at least ten times. The chain is built from TRBV11-2 and TRBJ2-7; TRBD1 matches 7 bases. After removal of 4 bases from V and 2 bases from J, the junction contained 8 bases not matched to a gene. The V gene's germline CDR1 is SGHAT and CDR2 FQNNGV. The CDR3 runs to 15 residues. CDR3 region: CASSSHPGTAYEQYF. The CDR3 bases are TGTGCCAGCAGCTCCCACCCCGGGACAGCCTACGAGCAGTACTTC.

This clonotype was detected ten times or more. This chain connects TRBV7-9 to TRBJ2-7; D is uncertain. This CDR3 contains 12 residues. CDR1 is SEHNR, CDR2 FQNEAQ, per germline (reference sequence). With 5 bases removed from V and 6 bases from J, the gap between germline ends came to 11 bases. The chain's CDR3 is CASSAQVSEQYF. Written as DNA, the CDR3 is TGTGCCAGCAGCGCCCAGGTGAGCGAGCAGTACTTC.

This sequence joins TRBV28 and TRBJ1-1; tentatively, D is TRBD1 (6 bases). V gave up 5 bases and J gave up 6 bases, with 13 bases separating them. Germline assignment: CDR1 MDHEN and CDR2 SYDVKM. This CDR3 has 13 amino acids. CDR3 bases: TGTGCCAGCAGTGCACAGGGAGGGCCTGAAGCTTTCTTT. Translating it yields CASSAQGGPEAFF.

At least ten counts were recorded for this clonotype. The V gene is TRBV6-2 or TRBV6-3, the J gene TRBJ2-2; 10 nucleotides line up with TRBD2. This CDR3 has 18 amino acids. CDR1 and CDR2 from the germline V gene are MNHEY and SVGEGT. V shed 0 bases, J shed 2 bases, and the junction held 6 bases outside the gene matches. The CDR3 DNA follows: TGTGCCAGCAGTTACTCCTACCAACTAGCGGGAAACACCGGGGAGCTGTTTTTT. This encodes CASSYSYQLAGNTGELFF.

This clonotype was counted at least ten times. This chain connects TRBV7-9 to TRBJ1-5; D ambiguous. The CDR3 runs 13 residues. V lost 4 bases and J 9 bases, leaving 13 bases between the germline ends. Germline CDR1 reads SEHNR; CDR2 reads FQNEAQ (reference sequence). DNA for the CDR3: TGTGCCAGCAGCTACGGCGGGGAATGGCCCCAGCATTTT. Translating gives CASSYGGEWPQHF. Supplemented by reference TRBV7-9 and TRBJ1-5, the full variable domain reads DTGVSQNPRHKITKRGQNVTFRCDPISEHNRLYWYRQTLGQGPEFLTYFQNEAQLEKSRLLSDRFSAERPKGSFSTLEIQRTEQGDSAMYLCASSYGGEWPQHFGDGTRLSIL.

The J gene is TRBJ2-7, the V gene TRBV28; TRBD1 might be the D (6 bases). The V gene's germline CDR1 is MDHEN and CDR2 SYDVKM. The CDR3 extends over 15 amino acids. V was cut by 4 bases and J by 1 base, with 14 bases left in between. CDR3 nucleotides: TGTGCCAGCAGTTCCAGGGCTAGGGGGTCCTACGAGCAGTACTTC. Translating it yields CASSSRARGSYEQYF.

This clonotype was seen ten or more times. J is TRBJ1-2 and V is TRBV7-9; TRBD1 aligns across 7 bases. V shed 8 bases and J 4 bases; nucleotides not matched to a gene: 4. CDR1 and CDR2 (germline): SEHNR, FQNEAQ (reference sequence). The CDR3 consists of 12 residues. The CDR3 here is CASRDSIYGYTF. The CDR3 DNA reads TGTGCCAGCCGGGACAGCATCTATGGCTACACCTTC.

V and J are TRBV2 and TRBJ2-5; 10 bases line up with TRBD1. CDR3 size: 17 residues. The V gene end was trimmed by 2 bases and the J gene end by 1 base; junction bases not matched to a gene: 7. The germline CDR1 and CDR2 sequences are SNHLY and FYNNEI. CDR3 in amino acids: CASSESGTGALQETQYF. For the CDR3, the DNA is TGTGCCAGCAGTGAATCCGGGACAGGGGCCCTCCAAGAGACCCAGTACTTC.

In this sample, this clonotype turned up many times. This sequence joins TRBV12-3 or TRBV12-4 and TRBJ1-1, with D perhaps matching TRBD1 (5 bases). The CDR3 extends over 13 amino acids. The ends were cut back, 5 bases at V and 4 bases at J, with 11 bases in the middle. The CDR3 bases are TGTGCCAGCAGTCTCTCGACAGCCACTGAAGCTTTCTTT. Translation: CASSLSTATEAFF.

The chain joins TRBV9 to TRBJ2-1, with D maybe TRBD1 (6 bases). With 2 bases removed from V and 3 bases from J, the gap between germline ends came to 15 bases. There are 16 residues in the CDR3. CDR1 is SGDLS and CDR2 is YYNGEE in the germline V gene. CDR3: CASSVQTGPLYNEQFF. Written as DNA, the CDR3 is TGTGCCAGCAGCGTTCAGACAGGCCCCCTCTACAATGAGCAGTTCTTC.

This sequence joins TRBV20-1 and TRBJ2-7, with a weak D call TRBD2 (6 bases). Trimming took 3 bases from V and 3 from J, leaving 15 bases between them. The germline V gene encodes CDR1 DFQATT and CDR2 SNEGSKA (reference sequence). The CDR3 length is 14 residues. Here the CDR3 DNA reads TGCAGTGCTAGCGGGAGAAAAGTCAGCTACGAGCAGTACTTC. Its translation: CSASGRKVSYEQYF.

This clonotype was recorded at least ten times. The CDR3 here is CASSLGRNTGELFF. In DNA form, the CDR3 reads TGCGCCAGCAGCTTGGGCAGAAACACCGGGGAGCTGTTTTTT. This chain joins TRBV5-1 and TRBJ2-2; D unclear. The germline V and J ends were trimmed by 0 bases and 2 bases, with 5 bases remaining between them. The germline V gene has CDR1 SGHRS and CDR2 YFSETQ. The CDR3 contains 14 residues.

The rearrangement joins TRBV6-2 or TRBV6-3 to TRBJ2-5; the match to TRBD1 covers 8 bases. This CDR3 contains 15 residues. The V segment lost 8 bases and the J segment 1 base; nucleotides outside the gene matches: 9. In germline, CDR1 is MNHEY, CDR2 SVGEGT. This CDR3 reads CASSRQGRTQETQYF. The CDR3 DNA is TGTGCCAGCTCCCGACAGGGGAGAACCCAAGAGACCCAGTACTTC.

J is TRBJ2-2 and V is TRBV28; TRBD1 agrees at 7 bases. Germline-derived CDR1 and CDR2 are MDHEN and SYDVKM. CDR3 length equals 12 residues. V lost 9 bases to trimming and J lost 8 bases; unmatched junction nucleotides: 6. Here the CDR3 reads CASTGARGELFF. The CDR3 DNA sequence: TGTGCCAGTACAGGGGCCAGGGGGGAGCTGTTTTTT.

This clonotype turned up a few times. A much larger clonotype is one base distant, so this may be a read error. The gene calls are TRBV4-1 and TRBJ2-7; D is ambiguous. CDR3 length: 15 amino acids. The germline gives CDR1 MGHRA, CDR2 YSYEKL. The CDR3 loop is CACSQDLSFTYEQYF. CDR3 in DNA: TGCGCCTGCAGCCAAGATTTGAGTTTCACCTACGAGCAGTACTTC.

The sample holds many counts of this clonotype. This chain connects TRBV6-2 or TRBV6-3 to TRBJ2-1; D perhaps matches TRBD2 (8 bases). This CDR3 has 14 residues. Germline assignment: CDR1 MNHEY and CDR2 SVGEGT. The V end lost 7 bases, the J end lost 8 bases, and 18 bases lay between the germline ends. CDR3 sequence: CASTPGLGGDEQFF. The CDR3 coding sequence is TGTGCCAGCACTCCGGGACTAGGGGGCGATGAGCAGTTCTTC.

This clonotype has at least ten counts. The rearrangement joins TRBV27 to TRBJ2-7; no reliable D call. CDR3 size: 15 residues. Between the trimmed V and J ends, which lost 5 bases and 3 bases, there was a span of 17 bases. Germline CDR1 MNHEY, CDR2 SMNVEV (reference sequence). In nucleotides, the CDR3 is TGTGCCAGCAGTCCCGAGGCCGCAAACATCTACGAGCAGTACTTC. It is translated as CASSPEAANIYEQYF.

The CDR3 DNA reads TGTGCCAGCAGTTCGGCTGCCGAGCAGTACTTC. It yields the protein CASSSAAEQYF. The chain couples TRBV12-3 or TRBV12-4 to TRBJ2-7, with D unclear. CDR3 size: 11 residues. Between the trimmed V and J ends, which lost 4 bases and 6 bases, there was a span of 7 bases.